This TCR beta chain was captured by sequencing in a study of cytomegalovirus exposure and HLA in healthy donors (dated by TCRdb to between 2016 and 2019). Background on the whole study: In an earlier analysis of 450 to 750 of the donors, less than 350 Gb of sequence data and approximately 100 million unique TCR beta sequences from about 179 million T cells were reported. Roughly 290 gigabases of sequencing data and around 88 million unique TCR sequences made up an early release that covered about 640 HLA-typed donors. Among the roughly 400 genotyped donors, more than 70% belonged to the genetic ancestry cluster associated with self-reported Caucasian donors. The aim of the study was to test whether cataloging public T cell receptors could identify signatures of past pathogen exposure. The study profiled the T cell repertoires of around 700 subjects by immunosequencing and related them to cytomegalovirus serostatus. In addition to the first cohort of 650 to 750 subjects, a separate validation cohort of 130 or so different subjects was used. To predict cytomegalovirus infection status, the study combined high-throughput TCR immunosequencing, statistical association of individual TCRs with disease status, and machine learning. A later analysis re-examined previously published TCR beta repertoires from more than 600 donors and added high-resolution HLA genotyping to investigate patterns of TCR occurrence. Rather than using new phenotypic data, the later analysis identified candidate immune exposures from TCR beta sequences and from how often those sequences occurred across donors. An earlier analysis of roughly 580 of the donors used high-throughput TCR beta sequencing to judge whether each TCR beta V gene segment behaved as functional or pseudogenic. Donor age, sex, ethnicity and CMV serostatus were compiled together with the repertoire data. In a later genetic analysis, genome-wide SNP genotypes for about three fifths of the roughly 670 donors were used, and that subset was treated as a discovery cohort. All discovery cohort repertoires had been generated using a single sequencing platform. Class I and class II HLA loci were covered by the typing at four-digit resolution. The number of donors typed differed by locus, with about 629-640 for A, B, C, DRB1 and DQB1, over 500 for DQA1, over 600 for DPA1, and approximately 470 for DPB1. Four to six DR-DQ haplotypes were handled as single units for association and clustering, since linkage in the cohort was strong. Across 300 to 400 genotyped donors of the cohort, an average of about 200,000 unique TCR beta nucleotide sequences per donor were sequenced, and approximately 19% of those sequences were non-productive.

The cohort was made up of approximately 700 healthy bone marrow donors. All cohort members were sampled while nominally healthy, although unrecorded immune exposures were likely present. The donor was CMV seropositive and was included in the group of about 290 seropositive cohort members. A peripheral blood sample was provided by each donor, and peripheral blood mononuclear cells were used for TCR beta sequencing. Genomic DNA was extracted from the blood cell samples with the Qiagen DNeasy Blood Extraction Kit. From the cysteine through the phenylalanine, the CDR3 covers 13 amino acids. Here the CDR3 DNA is all that survives: 39 bases in frame from base 1. From the germline V gene (reference sequence), CDR1 is SEHNR and CDR2 is FQNEAQ. V sheds 5 bases and J sheds 4 bases, leaving 11 bases between their ends. General findings and caveats noted by the study authors: A later analysis associated roughly 17,000 TCR beta sequences with specific HLA alleles at a false discovery rate of 0.05. Because the 87-base-pair reads could not distinguish some IMGT-functional V segments, including TRBV6-2 and TRBV6-3, those segments were excluded. Across donors, most TCR sequences were observed very rarely, whereas some public TCRs were present in many individuals. V-gene and J-gene trimming of TCR beta chains was associated with a missense DCLRE1C variant in a later genetic analysis, and the association was replicated in an independent cohort. When HLA alleles, especially DR and DQ, strongly co-occurred, TCR associations were difficult to assign to individual alleles. A few of the identified cytomegalovirus-associated TCR beta chains were confirmed in vitro to be specific for cytomegalovirus antigens. CMV serostatus was the only immune exposure information available for the cohort. In a later analysis, the rate of TCR association differed among HLA loci, with DRB1 alleles having the most associated TCRs and HLA-C alleles having the fewest. A later genetic analysis reported fewer N-insertions in productive TCRs among donors in an Asian-associated ancestry cluster than the approximately 670-donor mean. Because some donors lacked HLA typing at each locus, the association tests relied only on the typed subset. Broadly in line with IMGT annotations, most TCR beta V segments showed up in productive rearrangements about 87% or about 30% of the time in an earlier analysis of several hundred of the donors. According to the authors, the approach could potentially be generalized to other disease states and immunological phenotypes. In a later analysis, HLA-associated TCR beta chains showed more clonal expansion and lower generation probabilities than non-associated chains that were equally common. Sequencing depth was assumed to be roughly uniform across donors in the presence/absence analyses, though that assumption may not hold. Correlated functional status among segregating V segments might reflect linkage disequilibrium, but an unknown experimental factor could not be ruled out. In the study, 150 to 200 TCR beta chains were listed as associated with cytomegalovirus. A later analysis found that most CMV-associated TCR beta chains appeared HLA-restricted, with HLA associations seemingly driven largely by CMV exposure. A later analysis reported that several top co-occurrence clusters appeared linked to parvovirus B19, influenza, CMV and Epstein-Barr virus. The classifier was reported to diagnose cytomegalovirus status with high specificity and sensitivity in both the original and validation cohorts. In this cohort, only TCR beta chains were sequenced, and detectable features were limited by the absence of alpha or paired-chain data. A cluster of highly shared sequence variants was judged likely to be a technical artifact of the sequencing pipeline. A further reported finding was that TCR beta sequences accurately predicted the HLA-A and HLA-B alleles for most subjects in the first cohort. The earlier analysis of some 540 of the donors excluded roughly 17 rarely observed V segments, including chromosome 9 orphons, because counts were too low.

Library prep was done by the immunoSEQ multiplex PCR assay. For the multiplex PCR, a mixture combining 60 forward primers for TCR Vbeta segments and 13 reverse primers for TCR Jbeta segments was used. The CDR3 region of rearranged TCR beta genes was amplified from genomic DNA with a multiplex PCR assay. The Illumina HiSeq System was used to sequence the amplified TCR beta libraries as 87-base-pair reads. Per the original workflow: Across the 600 to 700 repertoires, a later analysis counted 80 million or so unique TCR beta chains, around 11 million of which were shared by at least two donors. Raw reads were error-corrected and collapsed into unique sequences with a nearest-neighbor algorithm that merged closely related sequences to remove PCR and sequencing errors. To assign V, D and J gene segments, CDR3 sequences were aligned to IMGT reference sequences. For a sequence to be retained, at least a six-nucleotide match to both a V gene segment and a J gene segment was required. A rearrangement was called productive if the CDR3 had no stop codons and remained in frame with V and J, and every other rearrangement was called non-productive. Following IMGT convention, CDR3 was defined as the stretch from the second conserved V-encoded cysteine up to the conserved J-encoded phenylalanine. In an earlier analysis of just under 600 of the donors, sequences lacking an unambiguous match to a single V gene segment were excluded. In an earlier analysis of around 600 of the donors, V segments were called functional above 56.7% productive rearrangements and were called segregating when the between-donor standard deviation exceeded 5%. A statistical classification framework was built for diagnosing cytomegalovirus status from the catalog of TCR beta chain sequences. V and J gene assignment, in a later analysis, came from comparing TCR nucleotide sequences with IMGT/GENE-DB human TR gene sequences. The TCRdist pipeline was used in a later analysis to assign CDR3 sequences and most-parsimonious VDJ recombination scenarios. In a later analysis, each TCR beta chain was defined by its CDR3 amino acid sequence together with its V-gene family, and reads lacking a unique V-gene family were excluded. A later analysis removed over 500 highly shared, low-generation-probability nucleotide sequences to deal with suspected cross-contamination and a sequencing artifact. In a later analysis, a clonal expansion index was calculated for each public chain from normalized within-repertoire ranks of inferred template counts. A later analysis computed generation probabilities with a VDJ recombination model fitted to out-of-frame rearrangements, and checked the results against IGoR. Hypergeometric tests were used in a later analysis to score TCR-TCR, TCR-HLA and TCR-CMV co-occurrence, with a repertoire-size bias correction applied to the TCR pairs. In a later analysis, false discovery rates were estimated by permuting HLA or CMV assignments 20 times. In a later analysis, co-occurring TCRs were grouped using DBSCAN, with TCRdist sequence similarity added in when clustering inside HLA-allele-positive subsets. For co-occurrence clustering, repertoires with fewer than 30,000 or more than 120,000 public chains were excluded, along with about five repertoires with anomalous nucleotide sharing. Drawn from immuneACCESS, this table holds only the in-frame rearrangements with V and J called that TCRdb kept. Clones are partly lost; checked studies trace under half to an unresolved V gene and leave the rest unexplained. For V, J and clone size, that table is used; D and trimming come from the DNA. The sample data list 120,000 or so clones, and around four fifths of these were observed just once. The biggest ten clones account for 20% of the sample.

On this clone itself: Which antigen it targets is not known. Base-call qualities are not available, and no considerably larger clone is one nucleotide away.

Here the chain combines TRBV7-9 and TRBJ1-1, and possibly TRBD1, on 5 matching bases. The sample comprised PBMCs. This TCR was sampled from a man aged 18 to 30 in good health and CMV-seropositive. The DNA is as follows: TGTGCCAGCAGCCCGGGGGGGTTCACTGAAGCTTTCTTT. This translates into CASSPGGFTEAFF.